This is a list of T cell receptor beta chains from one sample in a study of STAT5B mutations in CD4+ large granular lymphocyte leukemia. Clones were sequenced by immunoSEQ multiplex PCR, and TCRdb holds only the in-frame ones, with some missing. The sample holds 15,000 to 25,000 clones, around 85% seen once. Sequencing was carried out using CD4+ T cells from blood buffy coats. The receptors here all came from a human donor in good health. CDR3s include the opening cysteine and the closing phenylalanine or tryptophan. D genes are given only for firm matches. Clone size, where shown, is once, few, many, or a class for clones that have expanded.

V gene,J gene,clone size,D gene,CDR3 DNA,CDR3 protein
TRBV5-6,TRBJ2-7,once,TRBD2,TGTGCCAGCAGCTTGGCAGGTAGCGGGAGCTCGTACGAGCAGTACTTC,CASSLAGSGSSYEQYF
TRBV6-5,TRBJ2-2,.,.,TGTGCCAGCAGGCCCTGGACGGAGAACACCGGGGAGCTGTTTTTT,CASRPWTENTGELFF
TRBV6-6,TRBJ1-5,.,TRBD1,TGTGCCAGCAGTTACGGGACAGGAGGTCAGCCCCAGCATTTT,CASSYGTGGQPQHF
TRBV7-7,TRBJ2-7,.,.,TGTGCCAGCAGCCTGGACTTATTCTCCTACGAGCAGTACTTC,CASSLDLFSYEQYF
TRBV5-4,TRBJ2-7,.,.,TGTGCCAGCAGCTTGGCCGCAGCCTACGAGCAGTACTTC,CASSLAAAYEQYF
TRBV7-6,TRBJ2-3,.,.,TGTGCCAGCAGCTTAGGGCGGGACACAGATACGCAGTATTTT,CASSLGRDTDTQYF
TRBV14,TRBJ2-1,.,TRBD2,TGTGCCAGCAGCAGGACTAGCGGGGTTTACAATGAGCAGTTCTTC,CASSRTSGVYNEQFF
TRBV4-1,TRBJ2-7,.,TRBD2,TGCGCCAGCAGCCAAGAAAGTCGGGGAGGGCCCTACGAGCAGTACTTC,CASSQESRGGPYEQYF
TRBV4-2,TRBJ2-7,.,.,TGTGCCAGCAGCCAAGATCTAGGGACTCCGACGACCTACGAGCAGTACTTC,CASSQDLGTPTTYEQYF
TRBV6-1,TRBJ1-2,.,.,TGTGCCAGCAGTGAAGCCGTCAGGCCCGCCTTC,CASSEAVRPAF
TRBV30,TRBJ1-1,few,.,TGTGCCTGGAGACAGAACATGAACACTGAAGCTTTCTTT,CAWRQNMNTEAFF
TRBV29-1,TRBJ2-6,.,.,TGCAGCGTTTCAAGGGCTGGGGCCAACGTCCTGACTTTC,CSVSRAGANVLTF
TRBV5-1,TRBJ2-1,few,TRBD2,TGCGCCAGCAGCCCGGGACTAGCGGACTACAATGAGCAGTTCTTC,CASSPGLADYNEQFF
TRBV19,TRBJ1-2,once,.,TGTGCCAGTAGCTTCCAGGGTGTAAAATATGGCTACACCTTC,CASSFQGVKYGYTF
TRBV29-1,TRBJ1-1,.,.,TGCAGCGTGGGGGGACTTCTGAACACTGAAGCTTTCTTT,CSVGGLLNTEAFF
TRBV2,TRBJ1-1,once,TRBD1,TGTGCCAGCAGTGGACAGGGGAACACTGAAGCTTTCTTT,CASSGQGNTEAFF
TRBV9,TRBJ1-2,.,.,TGTGCCAGCAGCCCCTCGGGGGCGGCTGTTAACTATGGCTACACCTTC,CASSPSGAAVNYGYTF
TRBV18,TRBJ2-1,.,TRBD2,TGTGCCAGCCGCGGGGCTAGCGGGGGGGACTACAATGAGCAGTTCTTC,CASRGASGGDYNEQFF
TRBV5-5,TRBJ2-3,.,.,TGTGCCAGCAGCTTGAACAGCCTGACAGATACGCAGTATTTT,CASSLNSLTDTQYF
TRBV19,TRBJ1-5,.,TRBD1,TGTGCCAGTAGTGAGGACAGGGGGTCCTATCAGCCCCAGCATTTT,CASSEDRGSYQPQHF
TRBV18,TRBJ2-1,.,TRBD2,TGTGCCAGCTCCCACATGGCTAGCGGAGACAATGAGCAGTTCTTC,CASSHMASGDNEQFF
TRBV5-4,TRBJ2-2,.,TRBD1,TGTGCCAGCAGCCTCACAGGGGTTGGGAACACCGGGGAGCTGTTTTTT,CASSLTGVGNTGELFF
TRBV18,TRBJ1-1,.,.,TGTGCCAGCTCACCACGGGCGGGTCTCGACACTGAAGCTTTCTTT,CASSPRAGLDTEAFF
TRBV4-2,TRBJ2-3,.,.,TGTGCCAGCAGCCAGGGGACGGGGAGAGATACGCAGTATTTT,CASSQGTGRDTQYF
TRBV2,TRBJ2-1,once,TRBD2,TGTGCCAGCAGTTCTAGCGGTCTCTCCTACAATGAGCAGTTCTTC,CASSSSGLSYNEQFF
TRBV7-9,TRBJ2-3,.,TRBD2,TGTGCCAGCAGCCAGACTAGCGGGAGAGGGACAGATACGCAGTATTTT,CASSQTSGRGTDTQYF
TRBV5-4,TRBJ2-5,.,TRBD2,TGTGCCAGCAGCGGGGCTCGGGGGGGGCAAGAGACCCAGTACTTC,CASSGARGGQETQYF
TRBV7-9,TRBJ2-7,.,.,TGTGCCAGCAGCTTGGGTAGCGGACACTACGAGCAGTACTTC,CASSLGSGHYEQYF
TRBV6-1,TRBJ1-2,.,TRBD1,TGTGCCAGCAGTGAAGCGCAGGGGGGTTATGGCTACACCTTC,CASSEAQGGYGYTF
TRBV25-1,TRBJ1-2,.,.,TGTGCCAGCAGTGAGCAGGAGATCTATGGCTACACCTTC,CASSEQEIYGYTF
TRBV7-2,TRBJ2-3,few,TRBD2,TGTGCCAGCAGAATAGGGGGTAGCGGGAGCTCCACGCAGTATTTT,CASRIGGSGSSTQYF
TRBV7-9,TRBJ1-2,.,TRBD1,TGTGCCAGCAGCTTCGGTTTCAGGGGGAATTATGGCTACACCTTC,CASSFGFRGNYGYTF
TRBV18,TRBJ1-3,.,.,TGTGCCAGCTCACCAACCGGCAGGGTATCTGGAAACACCATATATTTT,CASSPTGRVSGNTIYF
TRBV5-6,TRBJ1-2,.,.,TGTGCCAGCAGTTCTCCGGGGGGGATAGGTGGCTACACCTTC,CASSSPGGIGGYTF
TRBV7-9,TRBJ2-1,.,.,TGTGCCAGCAGCTTGCACCTTAGGGTTGAGCAGTTCTTC,CASSLHLRVEQFF
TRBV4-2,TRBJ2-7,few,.,TGTGCCAGCAGCCAAGGGGACACCTACGAGCAGTACTTC,CASSQGDTYEQYF
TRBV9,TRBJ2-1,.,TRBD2,TGTGCCAGCAGCGTTCAAGGGACTAGCGGTCACAATGAGCAGTTCTTC,CASSVQGTSGHNEQFF